This is a list of T cell receptor beta chains from one sample in a study of T cell changes during pregnancy in multiple sclerosis. Sequencing was performed with immunoSEQ multiplex PCR; in TCRdb, only in-frame clones are kept and a portion is missing. This sample has approximately 50,000 clones, with around 92% found just once. Sample: CD4+ T cells from peripheral blood mononuclear cells, taken in the third trimester of pregnancy. The receptors come from a female donor with multiple sclerosis, enrolled in a pregnancy study. Each CDR3 is given with its conserved first and last residue. The D gene is left open where the match is weak. Part of the rows lack a size; the others show once, few, many or a class for expanded clones.

>-|-|TRBJ2-2|TRBV9
TGTGCCAGCAGCGTAGTTGAGGGCTATGGCGGGGAGCTGTTTTTT
CASSVVEGYGGELFF
>-|TRBD1|TRBJ2-7|TRBV7-7
TGTGCTAGCAGCCCGGGACAGGGGTCGGGCGAGCAGTACTTC
CASSPGQGSGEQYF
>-|TRBD1|TRBJ1-2|TRBV6-5
TGTGCCAGCTTCGACAGGGCTTTTGGCTACACCTTC
CASFDRAFGYTF
>-|-|TRBJ2-5|TRBV7-2
TGTGCCAGCAGCTTAGTGGGTGTTTTTGGGCAGGGTAGGTTAGGGACCCAGTACTTC
CASSLVGVFGQGRLGTQYF
>-|TRBD2|TRBJ2-1|TRBV7-2
TGTGCCAGCAGCCCCTCCGGGACTAGCGGGAGGCAAGCCTACAATGAGCAGTTCTTC
CASSPSGTSGRQAYNEQFF
>-|-|TRBJ2-5|TRBV27
TGTGCCAGCAGTTTTTTTTTGCCCGAACGGGGTGAAGAGACCCAGTACTTC
CASSFFLPERGEETQYF
>-|TRBD2|TRBJ2-3|TRBV4-2
TGTGCCAGCAGCCAACCCCCTAGCGGGAGTCGGCGAACGCAGTATTTT
CASSQPPSGSRRTQYF
>-|TRBD2|TRBJ2-7|TRBV29-1
TGCAGCGTTTCAGCGCTAGCGGGAGGACATAACTACGAGCAGTACTTC
CSVSALAGGHNYEQYF
>few|-|TRBJ1-5|TRBV15
TGTGCCACCAGCAGAGACTACAGCAGCAATCAGCCCCAGCATTTT
CATSRDYSSNQPQHF
>-|-|TRBJ1-4|TRBV6-6
TGTGCCAGCAGTTACTCAGGGGCGACTAATGAAAAACTGTTTTTT
CASSYSGATNEKLFF
>-|TRBD1|TRBJ1-5|TRBV6-1
TGTGCCAGCAAACAGGGGGGGAACGGCAATCAGCCCCAGCATTTT
CASKQGGNGNQPQHF
>-|-|TRBJ2-1|TRBV5-1
TGCGCCAGCAGCTTGGCCGATGAGCAGTTCTTC
CASSLADEQFF
>-|-|TRBJ2-2|TRBV7-5
TGTGCCAGAAACCGGGAGGGCCTTACCGGGGAGCTGTTTTTT
CARNREGLTGELFF
>-|TRBD1|TRBJ1-6|TRBV5-1
TGCGCCAGCAGCTTGTCCCCGGGACAGGGGGCGTTGGGATCACCCCTCCACTTT
CASSLSPGQGALGSPLHF
>once|-|TRBJ1-1|TRBV5-4
TGTGCCAGCAGCTCAGACAGCCTCACTGAAGCTTTCTTT
CASSSDSLTEAFF
>-|TRBD1|TRBJ1-1|TRBV19
TGTGCCACCGCGGCCTGGGACAGACGTGAAGCTTTCTTT
CATAAWDRREAFF
>-|TRBD1|TRBJ2-7|TRBV2
TGTGCCAGCCATATTACAGGGGGAATAGGCGAGCAGTACTTC
CASHITGGIGEQYF
>once|-|TRBJ1-3|TRBV7-8
TGTGCCAGCAGCCCGGCTGGAAACACCATATATTTT
CASSPAGNTIYF
>-|TRBD2|TRBJ2-3|TRBV18
TGTGCCAGCTCGCTAACCCTTCGGGGGGGCACAGATACGCAGTATTTT
CASSLTLRGGTDTQYF
>-|TRBD2|TRBJ2-2|TRBV7-2
TGTGCCAGCAGCTTAGCGTGGACTAGCGGGAGGATCGGCGGGGAGCTGTTTTTT
CASSLAWTSGRIGGELFF
>few|-|TRBJ1-5|TRBV15
TGTGCCACCAGCAGAGATATACAGGGTGGCAATCAGCCCCAGCATTTT
CATSRDIQGGNQPQHF
>-|TRBD1|TRBJ1-1|TRBV6-6
TGTGCCAGCAGCCACGAGGTCGGGACAGGGGGGACTGAAGCTTTCTTT
CASSHEVGTGGTEAFF
>-|TRBD2|TRBJ2-3|TRBV6-1
TGTGCCAGCAGTGAAAATAGCGGGAGACCCATCAGTACGCAGTATTTT
CASSENSGRPISTQYF
>-|-|TRBJ2-3|TRBV19
TGTGCCAGTAGTATGGTAGGGGCGGGCACAGATACGCAGTATTTT
CASSMVGAGTDTQYF
>once|TRBD2|TRBJ2-2|TRBV19
TGTGCCACCACGCGCCGACTAGCGGGAGCCACCGGGGAGCTGTTTTTT
CATTRRLAGATGELFF
>-|-|TRBJ2-2|TRBV29-1
TGCAGCGTCCAGGGAGGGGGTATCACCGGGGAGCTGTTTTTT
CSVQGGGITGELFF
>-|-|TRBJ1-1|TRBV9
TGTGCCAGCAGCGTACAGGCAGAAATGAACACTGAAGCTTTCTTT
CASSVQAEMNTEAFF
>-|TRBD1|TRBJ2-7|TRBV23-1
TGCGCCAGCAGTCAATCGAATACCGGGACAGGGCCTTCCTACGAGCAGTACTTC
CASSQSNTGTGPSYEQYF
>-|TRBD2|TRBJ2-7|TRBV28
TGTGCCAGCAGTTCCCTTCGGACTAGCGGGAGGACGGGCATGAGCTCCTACGAGCAGTACTTC
CASSSLRTSGRTGMSSYEQYF
>few|TRBD1|TRBJ2-7|TRBV27
TGTGCCAGCAGTTTACTCCAGGGGGCGCTGGGGGAGCAGTACTTC
CASSLLQGALGEQYF
>-|-|TRBJ2-3|TRBV29-1
TGCAGCTTCTCCGGTAGGGGCTTACCAAATACGCAGTATTTT
CSFSGRGLPNTQYF
>once|-|TRBJ1-2|TRBV19
TGTGCCAGCAGTATTCGAGTGGTCCGAAGGGAGGGCCCCCCCAACTATGGCTACACCTTC
CASSIRVVRREGPPNYGYTF
>-|TRBD2|TRBJ2-1|TRBV13
TGTGCCAGCAGCGCGCAACGATGGGAGCGGAGGACTAGCGGGAGTGGTAACAATGAGCAGTTCTTC
CASSAQRWERRTSGSGNNEQFF
>-|TRBD1|TRBJ2-5|TRBV6-5
TGTGCCAGCAGTTACGCGGGACAGGGAAAAGAGACCCAGTACTTC
CASSYAGQGKETQYF
>-|TRBD2|TRBJ2-7|TRBV10-3
TGTGCCATCTCGAAACTAGCGGGAGCTTTTAACGACGAGCAGTACTTC
CAISKLAGAFNDEQYF
>-|-|TRBJ2-1|TRBV4-2
TGTGCCAGCAGCCAAGATCGGGGGGCTGAGTCGTTCTTC
CASSQDRGAESFF
>-|-|TRBJ2-1|TRBV6-1
TGTGCCAGCAGTGAATATCCAGTCCCCAATGAGCAGTTCTTC
CASSEYPVPNEQFF
>-|-|TRBJ2-3|TRBV5-4
TGTGCCAGCAGCTTGGTCAGGGCCGGAGCAGATACGCAGTATTTT
CASSLVRAGADTQYF
>-|TRBD1|TRBJ1-1|TRBV7-8
TGTGCCAGCAGCTTGACAGGGGCTGAAGCTTTCTTT
CASSLTGAEAFF
>-|-|TRBJ1-4|TRBV28
TGTGCCAGCAGTTTGGCGGGGTTTAATCAAAAACTGTTTTTT
CASSLAGFNQKLFF
>-|-|TRBJ2-1|TRBV5-1
TGCGCCAGCAGCCCCTCCGGGACCTACAATGAGCAGTTCTTC
CASSPSGTYNEQFF
>-|TRBD2|TRBJ2-7|TRBV7-2
TGTGCCAGCAGCTTAGAATTAGCGGGAGGAGTAACCTACGAGCAGTACTTC
CASSLELAGGVTYEQYF
>-|TRBD1|TRBJ1-4|TRBV19
TGTGCCAGTAGTATGGACAGGAGGCGGGAAAAACTGTTTTTT
CASSMDRRREKLFF
>-|-|TRBJ2-1|TRBV27
TGTGCCAGCAGTTTACCGGGGATAGACTACAATGAGCAGTTCTTC
CASSLPGIDYNEQFF